Below, 4 T cell receptor beta chains from the same sample are listed, as sequenced in a study of blood T cells in healthy people across ages. It was with a sample-barcoded 5' primer and a J-beta primer mix that a second PCR of roughly 7 to 11 cycles was run. In TCRdb, the 5' RACE reads were re-called with MiXCR into one record per CDR3 protein. Of about 830,000 distinct CDR3 sequences listed, less than 80% were seen once; the top ten hold about a quarter. The sequencing sample was made of blood. These TCRs come from a man aged 25 to 40 in good health.

The rearrangement links TRBV2 to TRBJ1-2; 7 bases align to TRBD1. Germline V gene lookup returns CDR1 SNHLY and CDR2 FYNNEI. V lost 5 bases and J lost 6; bases outside the gene matches: 3. The CDR3 contains 12 residues. The CDR3 DNA reads as TGTGCCAGCAGTATGACAGGGAATGGCTACACCTTC. It encodes CASSMTGNGYTF. The full variable domain, rest sourced from reference TRBV2 and TRBJ1-2, is EPEVTQTPSHQVTQMGQEVILRCVPISNHLYFYWYRQILGQKVEFLVSFYNNEISEKSEIFDDQFSVERPDGSNFTLKIRSTKLEDSAMYFCASSMTGNGYTFGSGTRLTVV.

The genes are TRBV7-3 and TRBJ2-3; possibly TRBD1 for D (6 bases). Germline loops: CDR1 SGHTA, CDR2 FQGTGA. V was trimmed by 0 bases and J by 0 bases, leaving 10 bases between them. The CDR3 is 16 amino acids. The CDR3 region is CASSLTLGASTDTQYF. CDR3 DNA: TGTGCCAGCAGCTTAACGCTGGGGGCAAGCACAGATACGCAGTATTTT.

The chain combines TRBV7-2 with TRBJ2-1; 7 nucleotides line up with TRBD1. Germline CDR1 is SGHTA and CDR2 is FQGNSA. CDR3 length: 15 residues. V lost 5 bases and J lost 8; bases outside the gene matches: 12. The chain's CDR3 is CASSLDRARVDEQFF. In DNA, the CDR3 is TGTGCCAGCAGCCTTGACAGGGCACGCGTAGATGAGCAGTTCTTC.

This chain uses TRBV2 with TRBJ2-7; D may be TRBD2 (7 bases). The J call may be in error: the DNA end matches TRBJ2-5 better. This CDR3 is built from 14 residues. Germline CDR1 reads SNHLY; CDR2 reads FYNNEI. The CDR3 spells CASSEGGGRETQYF. The DNA for the CDR3 is TGTGCCAGCAGTGAAGGGGGGGGCCGAGAGACCCAGTACTTC.